The rows below give T cell receptor beta chains drawn from one sample of a study of blood T cell repertoires in COVID-19. Repertoires were generated with immunoSEQ multiplex PCR, while TCRdb's copy carries only in-frame clones and drops some. This sample has 380,000 or so clones, with more than 80% found just once. Material for sequencing was peripheral blood. These TCRs come from a man aged 35 to 55 with acute or convalescent COVID-19. Both conserved end residues are part of each CDR3. D genes are given only for firm matches. The size of a clone is reported for some rows only, either as once, few or many, or as a class for expanded clones.

D gene	clone size	V gene	J gene	CDR3 protein	CDR3 DNA
-	-	TRBV28	TRBJ1-1	CASSSNWRNTEAFF	TGTGCCAGCAGTTCCAACTGGAGGAACACTGAAGCTTTCTTT
-	-	TRBV7-3	TRBJ1-1	CASSFSDSNTEAFF	TGTGCCAGCAGCTTCTCCGACAGTAACACTGAAGCTTTCTTT
-	-	TRBV7-3	TRBJ2-2	CASSRTGLNTGELFF	TGTGCCAGCAGTCGCACGGGACTTAACACCGGGGAGCTGTTTTTT
-	-	TRBV11-3	TRBJ1-2	CASSRSTGDGYTF	TGTGCCAGCAGCAGGAGCACGGGGGATGGCTACACCTTC
-	few	TRBV18	TRBJ1-5	CASSPRQNNQPQHF	TGTGCCAGCTCTCCGAGACAAAACAATCAGCCCCAGCATTTT
-	-	TRBV4-3	TRBJ2-2	CASSQDPTGPGELFF	TGCGCCAGCAGCCAAGATCCTACAGGCCCCGGGGAGCTGTTTTTT
-	-	TRBV19	TRBJ1-1	CASSIARAAVAFF	TGTGCCAGTAGTATTGCCAGGGCGGCAGTAGCTTTCTTT
TRBD2	-	TRBV5-6	TRBJ2-1	CASSFLAGGNLYYNEQFF	TGTGCCAGCAGCTTCTTAGCGGGAGGCAATCTTTACTACAATGAGCAGTTCTTC
TRBD1	-	TRBV2	TRBJ1-4	CASRDPPIYTDRSEKLFF	TGTGCCAGCAGAGACCCACCCATATACACGGACAGGAGTGAAAAACTGTTTTTT
TRBD2	-	TRBV7-3	TRBJ2-1	CASSATSGGATEQFF	TGTGCCAGCAGCGCTACTAGCGGGGGGGCGACTGAGCAGTTCTTC